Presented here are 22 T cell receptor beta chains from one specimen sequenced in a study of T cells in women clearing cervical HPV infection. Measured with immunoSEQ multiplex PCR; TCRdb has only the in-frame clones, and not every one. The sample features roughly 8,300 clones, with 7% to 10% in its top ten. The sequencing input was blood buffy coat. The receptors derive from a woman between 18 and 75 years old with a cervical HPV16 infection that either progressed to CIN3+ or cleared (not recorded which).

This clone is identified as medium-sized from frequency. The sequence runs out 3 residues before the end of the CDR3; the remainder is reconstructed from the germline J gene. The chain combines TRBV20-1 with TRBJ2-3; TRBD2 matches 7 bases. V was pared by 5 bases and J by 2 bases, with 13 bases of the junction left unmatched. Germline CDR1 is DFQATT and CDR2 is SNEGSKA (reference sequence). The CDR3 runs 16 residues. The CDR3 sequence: CSARSASGLSTDTQYF. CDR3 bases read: TGCAGTGCTCGGTCGGCTAGCGGCCTCTCCACAGATACG.

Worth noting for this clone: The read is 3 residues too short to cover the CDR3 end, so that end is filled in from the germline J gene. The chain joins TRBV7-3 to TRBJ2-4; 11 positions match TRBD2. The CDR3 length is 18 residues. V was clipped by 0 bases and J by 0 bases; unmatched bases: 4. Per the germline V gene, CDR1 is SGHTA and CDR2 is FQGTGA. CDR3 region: CASSLTGGLAVAKNIQYF. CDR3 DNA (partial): TGTGCCAGCAGCTTAACGGGGGGACTAGCGGTAGCCAAAAACATT.

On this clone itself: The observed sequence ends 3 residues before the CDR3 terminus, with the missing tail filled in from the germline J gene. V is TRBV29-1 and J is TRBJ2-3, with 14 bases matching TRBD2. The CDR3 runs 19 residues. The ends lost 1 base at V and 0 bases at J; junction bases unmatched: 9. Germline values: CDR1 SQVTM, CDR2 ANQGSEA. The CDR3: CSVEGTSGGSRVSTDTQYF. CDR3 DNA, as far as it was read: TGCAGCGTTGAAGGGACTAGCGGGGGGTCGAGGGTGAGCACAGATACG.

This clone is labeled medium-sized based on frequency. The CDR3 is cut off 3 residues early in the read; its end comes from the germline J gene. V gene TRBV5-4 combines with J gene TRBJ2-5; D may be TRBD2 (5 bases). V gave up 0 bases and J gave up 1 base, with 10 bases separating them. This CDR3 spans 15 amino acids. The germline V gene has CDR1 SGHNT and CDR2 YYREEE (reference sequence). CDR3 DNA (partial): TGTGCCAGCAGCTTGGGGCGCGGGCCCCAAGAGACC. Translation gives CASSLGRGPQET. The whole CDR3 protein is CASSLGRGPQETQYF.

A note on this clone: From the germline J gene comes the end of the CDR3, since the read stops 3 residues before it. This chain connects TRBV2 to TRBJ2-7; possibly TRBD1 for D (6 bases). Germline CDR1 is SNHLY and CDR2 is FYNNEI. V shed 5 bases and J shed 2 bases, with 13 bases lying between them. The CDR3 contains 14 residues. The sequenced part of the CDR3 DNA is TGTGCCAGCAGTACTACAGGGTCGGCCTACGAG. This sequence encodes CASSTTGSAYE. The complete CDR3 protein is CASSTTGSAYEQYF.

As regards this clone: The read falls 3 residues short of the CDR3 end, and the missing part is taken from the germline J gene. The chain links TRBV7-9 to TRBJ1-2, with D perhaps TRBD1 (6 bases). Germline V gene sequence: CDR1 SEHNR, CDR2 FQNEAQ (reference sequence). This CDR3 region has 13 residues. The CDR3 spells CASSSPGEGGYTF. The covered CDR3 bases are TGTGCCAGCAGCAGCCCAGGGGAAGGAGGC.

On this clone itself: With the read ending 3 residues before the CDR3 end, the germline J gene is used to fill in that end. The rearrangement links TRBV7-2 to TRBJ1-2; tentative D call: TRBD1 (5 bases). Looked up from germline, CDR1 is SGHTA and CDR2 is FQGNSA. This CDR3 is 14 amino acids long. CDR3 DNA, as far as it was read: TGTGCCAGCAGCTTGCTAGCGGGGACGAATGAC. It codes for CASSLLAGTND. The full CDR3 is CASSLLAGTNDYTF.

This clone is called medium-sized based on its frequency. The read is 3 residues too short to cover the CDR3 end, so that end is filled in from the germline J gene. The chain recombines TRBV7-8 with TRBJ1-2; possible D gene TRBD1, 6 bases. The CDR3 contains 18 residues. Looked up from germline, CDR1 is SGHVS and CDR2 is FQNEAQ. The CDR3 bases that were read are TGTGCCAGCAGCCTAGGGGGGGCGGGGGACCAGGGCTTCAATGAC. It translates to CASSLGGAGDQGFND. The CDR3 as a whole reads CASSLGGAGDQGFNDYTF.

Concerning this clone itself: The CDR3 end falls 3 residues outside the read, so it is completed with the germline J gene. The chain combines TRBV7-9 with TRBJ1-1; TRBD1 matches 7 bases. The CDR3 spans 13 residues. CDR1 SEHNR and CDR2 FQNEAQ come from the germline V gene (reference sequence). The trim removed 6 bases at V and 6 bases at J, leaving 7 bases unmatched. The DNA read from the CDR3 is TGTGCCAGCAGTCCGCAGGGGGTAGCTGAA. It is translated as CASSPQGVAE. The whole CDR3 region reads CASSPQGVAEAFF.

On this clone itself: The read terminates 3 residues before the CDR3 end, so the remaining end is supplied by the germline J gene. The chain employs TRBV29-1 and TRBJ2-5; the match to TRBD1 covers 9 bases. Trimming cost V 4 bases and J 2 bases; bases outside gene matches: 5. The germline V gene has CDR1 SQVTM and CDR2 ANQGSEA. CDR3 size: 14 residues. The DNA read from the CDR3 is TGCAGCGTTGTACCACAGGGGGCGCAAGAGACC. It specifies CSVVPQGAQET. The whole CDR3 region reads CSVVPQGAQETQYF.

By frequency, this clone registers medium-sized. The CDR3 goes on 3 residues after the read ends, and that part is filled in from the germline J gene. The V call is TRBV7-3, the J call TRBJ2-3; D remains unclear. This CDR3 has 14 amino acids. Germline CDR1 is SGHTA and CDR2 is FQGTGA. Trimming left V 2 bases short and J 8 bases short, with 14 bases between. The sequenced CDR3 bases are TGTGCCAGCAGCTTATGTCTCTCCCTCCGTACG. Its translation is CASSLCLSLRT. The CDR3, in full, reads CASSLCLSLRTQYF.

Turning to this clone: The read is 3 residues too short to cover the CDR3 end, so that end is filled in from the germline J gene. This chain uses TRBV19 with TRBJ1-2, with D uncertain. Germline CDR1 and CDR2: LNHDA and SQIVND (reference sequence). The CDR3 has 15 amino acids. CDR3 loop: CASSISGLASYDYTF. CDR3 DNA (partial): TGTGCCAGTAGTATCTCCGGACTAGCGTCCTACGAC.

CDR3 sequence: CASSQEHRGGVFEQFF. CDR3 bases read: TGTGCCAGCAGCCAGGAACACCGGGGGGGCGTCTTTGAG. V gene TRBV4-2 combines with J gene TRBJ2-1; TRBD2 matches at 8 bases. The read is 3 residues too short to cover the CDR3 end, so that end is filled in from the germline J gene. Germline V gene sequence: CDR1 LGHNA, CDR2 YNFKEQ. Trimming at V came to 3 bases and at J to 9 bases, leaving 13 bases not matched to a gene. The CDR3 has 16 residues.

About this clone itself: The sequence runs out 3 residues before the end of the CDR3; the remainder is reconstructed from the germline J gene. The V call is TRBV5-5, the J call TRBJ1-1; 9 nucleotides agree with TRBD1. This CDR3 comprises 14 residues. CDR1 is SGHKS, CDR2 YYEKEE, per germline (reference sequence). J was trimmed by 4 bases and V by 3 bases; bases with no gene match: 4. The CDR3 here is CASSSGTGFTEAFF. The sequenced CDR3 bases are TGTGCCAGCAGCTCCGGGACAGGGTTCACTGAA.

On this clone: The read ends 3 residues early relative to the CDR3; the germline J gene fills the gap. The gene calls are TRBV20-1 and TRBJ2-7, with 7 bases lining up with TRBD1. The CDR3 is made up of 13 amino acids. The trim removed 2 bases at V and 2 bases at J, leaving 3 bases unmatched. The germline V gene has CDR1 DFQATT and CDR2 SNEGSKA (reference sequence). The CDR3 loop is CSARLTGAYEQYF. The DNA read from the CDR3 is TGCAGTGCTAGACTTACAGGGGCCTACGAG.

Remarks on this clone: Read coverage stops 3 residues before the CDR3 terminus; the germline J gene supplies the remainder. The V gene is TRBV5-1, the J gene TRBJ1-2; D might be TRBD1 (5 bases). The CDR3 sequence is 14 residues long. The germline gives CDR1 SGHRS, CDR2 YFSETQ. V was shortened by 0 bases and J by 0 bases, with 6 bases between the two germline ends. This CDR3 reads CASSLAGTNYGYTF. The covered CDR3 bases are TGCGCCAGCAGCTTGGCAGGGACTAACTATGGC.

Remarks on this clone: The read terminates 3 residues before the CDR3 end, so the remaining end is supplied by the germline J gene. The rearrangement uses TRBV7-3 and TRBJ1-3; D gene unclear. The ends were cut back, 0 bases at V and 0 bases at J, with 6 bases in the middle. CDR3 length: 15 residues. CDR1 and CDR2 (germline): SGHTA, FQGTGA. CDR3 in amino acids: CASSLTRGSGNTIYF. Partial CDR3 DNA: TGTGCCAGCAGCTTAACTCGGGGCTCTGGAAACACC.

CDR3 region: CASSLGQGGNIYTF. The CDR3 bases that were read are TGTGCCAGCTCACTCGGACAGGGAGGGAACATC. The chain joins TRBV18 to TRBJ1-2, with 8 bases matching TRBD1. The CDR3 end falls 3 residues outside the read, so it is completed with the germline J gene. Germline loops: CDR1 KGHSH, CDR2 LQKENI. CDR3 length: 14 amino acids.

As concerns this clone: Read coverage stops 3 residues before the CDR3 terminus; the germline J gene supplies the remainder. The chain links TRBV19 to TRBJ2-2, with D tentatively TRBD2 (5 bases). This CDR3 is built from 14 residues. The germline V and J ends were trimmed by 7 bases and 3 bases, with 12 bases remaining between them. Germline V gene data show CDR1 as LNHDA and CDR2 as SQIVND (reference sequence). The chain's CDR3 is CASTEGRYTGELFF. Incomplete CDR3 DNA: TGTGCCAGTACTGAGGGCAGGTACACCGGGGAG.

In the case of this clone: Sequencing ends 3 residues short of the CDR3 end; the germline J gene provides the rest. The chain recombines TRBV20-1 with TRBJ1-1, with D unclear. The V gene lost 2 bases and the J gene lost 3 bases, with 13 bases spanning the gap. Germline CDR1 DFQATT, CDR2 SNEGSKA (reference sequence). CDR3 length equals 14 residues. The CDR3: CSARRWVGDTEAFF. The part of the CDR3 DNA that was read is TGCAGTGCTAGAAGGTGGGTCGGGGACACTGAA.

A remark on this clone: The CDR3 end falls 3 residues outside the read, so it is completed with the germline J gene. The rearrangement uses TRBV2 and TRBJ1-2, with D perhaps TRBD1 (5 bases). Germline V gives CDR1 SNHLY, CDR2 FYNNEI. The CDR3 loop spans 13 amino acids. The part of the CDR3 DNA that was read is TGTGCCAGCAAAGGGACTAGGGCCGGTGAC. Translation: CASKGTRAGD. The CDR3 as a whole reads CASKGTRAGDYTF.

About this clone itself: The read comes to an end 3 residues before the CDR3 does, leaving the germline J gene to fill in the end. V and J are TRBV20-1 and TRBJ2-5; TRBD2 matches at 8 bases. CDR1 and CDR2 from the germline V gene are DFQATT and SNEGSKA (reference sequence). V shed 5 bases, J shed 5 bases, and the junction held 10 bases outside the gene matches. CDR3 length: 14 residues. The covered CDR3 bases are TGCAGTGCTGTGACGGGGGGGCCGGTGGAGACC. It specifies CSAVTGGPVET. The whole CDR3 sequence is CSAVTGGPVETQYF.